This T cell receptor (beta chain) was observed in a study of T cell responses to AZD1222 COVID-19 vaccine. V shed 7 bases and J 4 bases; nucleotides not matched to a gene: 12. Germline V gives CDR1 MNHEY, CDR2 SVGAGI. CDR3 size: 15 residues. Remarks on this clone: Its specificity is unknown.

Profiled with immunoSEQ multiplex PCR; TCRdb holds only in-frame clones, not every one. The sample lists 90,000 to 120,000 clones; about 90% were seen once. General observations from the study: Spike-specific TCR breadth and depth were elevated following two AZD1222 doses. Sampling that yielded the repertoires occurred only after the peak T cell response. Along spike, vaccine-associated CD4 TCRs were found throughout, with dominance at 160-218 and 743-854. Of spike-specific TCRs, nearly half reportedly target regions left unmutated in variants.

The chain employs TRBV6-5 and TRBJ1-1; 7 bases match TRBD1. The specimen comprised peripheral blood, sampled 28 days after the second AZD1222 dose. The clonotype comes from an adult who received the AZD1222 COVID-19 vaccine. The CDR3 bases are TGTGCCAGCATCCAACCGGGACAGTTAGCCACTGAAGCTTTCTTT. Protein product: CASIQPGQLATEAFF.